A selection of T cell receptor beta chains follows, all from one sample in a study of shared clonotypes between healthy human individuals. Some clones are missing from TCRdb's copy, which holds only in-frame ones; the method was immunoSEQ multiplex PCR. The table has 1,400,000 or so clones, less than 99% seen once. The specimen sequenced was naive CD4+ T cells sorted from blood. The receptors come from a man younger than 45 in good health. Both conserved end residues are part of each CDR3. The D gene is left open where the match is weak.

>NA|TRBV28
CASSSPRGPYMNTEAFF
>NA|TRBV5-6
CASSSSSGANVLTF
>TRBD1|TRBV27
CASSNRDRGSYEQYF
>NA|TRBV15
CATSRDTGRTEAFF
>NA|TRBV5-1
CASSSSTNTGELFF
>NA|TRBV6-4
CASSDPVWKAGNTIYF
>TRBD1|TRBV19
CASSIEIGGAASYGYTF
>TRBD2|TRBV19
CASRFSGRAEFEQYF
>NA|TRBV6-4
CASSDSTGSSDTQYF
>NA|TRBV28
CASCHESSYEQYF
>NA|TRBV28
CASSLFPAVDEQYF
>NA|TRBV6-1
CASSERSREFDEQYF
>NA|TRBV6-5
CASSYSGLNAYEQYF
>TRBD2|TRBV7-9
CASSFSLAARNTGELFF
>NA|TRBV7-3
CASSLTPSGTGELFF
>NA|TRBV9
CASSAGLLYEQYF
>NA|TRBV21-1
CASSKAPAGVNEQFF
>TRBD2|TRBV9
CASSLHSGVGEQYF
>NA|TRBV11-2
CASSRSPEGEKLFF
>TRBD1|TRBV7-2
CASSLAPGQGAGNTIYF
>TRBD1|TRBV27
CASSHAGGVTGAGYGYTF
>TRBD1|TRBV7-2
CASSRQGGPFEQYF
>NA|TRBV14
CASSAGTPATNEKLFF
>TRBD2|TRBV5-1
CASSLDGRSTDTQYF
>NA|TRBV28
CASSFPFGGLEKLFF
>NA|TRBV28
CASSQLYEQYF
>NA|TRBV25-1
CASSETMGGGEKLFF
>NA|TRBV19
CASSIGRTDTQYF
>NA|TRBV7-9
CASSFLPGPKSLEQYF
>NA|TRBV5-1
CASSPGVRDTEAFF
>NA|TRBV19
CASSSWPRQGREQYF
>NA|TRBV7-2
CASSSGLNWKKLFF
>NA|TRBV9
CASSVDRRGTGELFF